A single sample is the source of the 8 T cell receptor beta chains below, sequenced in a study of metastatic and nonmetastatic thyroid tumors. TCRdb reprocessed the PCR reads via MiXCR. The top ten clones hold 17% of a sample with 15,000 to 20,000 clones, less than 20% of them seen once. The entire patient cohort was treatment-naive prior to thyroid surgery. Sequenced input: blood. These receptor sequences come from a female donor with papillary thyroid cancer or a benign thyroid nodule (not recorded which). Some clones in this sample may be carry-over from other donors' samples.

This clone was counted at least ten times. This rearrangement joins TRBV28 to TRBJ1-5, with D uncertain. The ends were cut back, 2 bases at V and 4 bases at J, with 12 bases in the middle. The CDR3 is made up of 15 amino acids. Germline CDR1 reads MDHEN; CDR2 reads SYDVKM. CDR3 loop: CASSLVQKENQPQHF. CDR3 bases: TGTGCCAGCAGTTTAGTCCAGAAAGAAAATCAGCCCCAGCATTTT.

This clone was seen a handful of times. A much larger clone lies one base from this, so it may be a read error. This chain uses TRBV6-5 with TRBJ2-1; weak D call: TRBD1 (6 bases). The germline CDR1 and CDR2 sequences are MNHEY and SVGAGI. There are 15 residues in the CDR3. The CDR3 bases are TGTGCCAGCAGTTACTCGCCACAGGGTGGCTATGAGAAGTTCTTC. It encodes CASSYSPQGGYEKFF.

This clone was seen at least ten times. The rearrangement links TRBV19 to TRBJ2-3; 8 bases are a match to TRBD1. Germline CDR1 LNHDA, CDR2 SQIVND (reference sequence). CDR3 length equals 18 residues. Trimming cost V 5 bases and J 7 bases; bases outside gene matches: 20. DNA of the CDR3: TGTGCCAGTAGTCCACGGTTCGGGACAGGCCCTGGGGTGAATACGCAGTATTTT. This translates into CASSPRFGTGPGVNTQYF.

This chain links TRBV9 with TRBJ2-1; TRBD2 matches 7 bases. The length of the CDR3 is 16 residues. Germline loops: CDR1 SGDLS, CDR2 YYNGEE. V gave up 0 bases and J gave up 0 bases; unmatched junction bases: 3. CDR3: CASSVGLAASYNEQFF. For the CDR3, the DNA is TGTGCCAGCAGCGTAGGTCTAGCGGCCTCCTACAATGAGCAGTTCTTC.

In this sample, this clone turned up many times. The chain couples TRBV12-3 or TRBV12-4 to TRBJ1-4; D is ambiguous. The CDR3 runs to 12 residues. The ends were cut back, 6 bases at V and 8 bases at J, with 10 bases in the middle. The CDR3 here is CASSQPGEKLFF. The CDR3 nucleotides read TGTGCCAGCAGCCAACCCGGGGAAAAACTGTTTTTT.

This clone was counted at least ten times. The chain employs TRBV2 and TRBJ1-3, with TRBD1 as a possible D gene (5 bases). The CDR3 is made up of 14 amino acids. Germline V gives CDR1 SNHLY, CDR2 FYNNEI. V lost 4 bases and J lost 4, with 11 bases in between. Here the CDR3 reads CASSATVSGNTIYF. CDR3 bases: TGTGCCAGCAGTGCGACAGTCTCCGGAAACACCATATATTTT.

In its sample, this clone is medium-sized (0.01 to 0.1%). This chain connects TRBV12-3 or TRBV12-4 to TRBJ1-6, with 8 bases aligning to TRBD1. The length of the CDR3 is 14 residues. Losses at the gene ends were 4 bases for V and 9 bases for J; bases not matched to a gene: 5. CDR3 protein: CASSSRGQRSPLHF. In DNA, the CDR3 is TGTGCCAGCAGTTCCAGGGGGCAGCGTTCACCCCTCCACTTT.

This chain links TRBV5-1 with TRBJ2-3, with D possibly matching TRBD1 (6 bases). Trimming cost V 3 bases and J 0 bases, with 8 bases left between them. The CDR3 is 14 residues long. From germline, CDR1 is SGHRS and CDR2 YFSETQ. CDR3 protein: CASSSTGSTDTQYF. For the CDR3, the DNA is TGCGCCAGCAGCTCAACAGGGAGCACAGATACGCAGTATTTT. Using reference TRBV5-1 and TRBJ2-3 for the parts outside the CDR3, the full variable domain is KAGVTQTPRYLIKTRGQQVTLSCSPISGHRSVSWYQQTPGQGLQFLFEYFSETQRNKGNFPGRFSGRQFSNSRSEMNVSTLELGDSALYLCASSSTGSTDTQYFGPGTRLTVL.